This T cell receptor (beta chain) appears in the sequencing data of a study of response to subunit inactivated influenza vaccine. Overall study results and limits: Each seasonal flu vaccination may recruit only limited new T cells, authors suggested.

One entry per CDR3 protein results from TCRdb running MiXCR on the RT-PCR reads. The repertoire consists of under 200,000 distinct CDR3 sequences, with about 11% occurring once and the leading ten covering roughly a third. Germline CDR1 and CDR2: SEHNR and FQNEAQ (reference sequence). V gave up 0 bases and J gave up 7 bases; unmatched junction bases: 8. CDR3 length equals 17 residues. Regarding this clonotype: Its target is not known.

The V and J genes are TRBV7-9 and TRBJ2-1; 11 bases line up with TRBD2. This TCR derives from a man aged 50 to 69 who received an inactivated influenza vaccine. The source material was CD8+ T cells sorted from PBMCs, sampled around 25 months after vaccination. In nucleotides, the CDR3 is TGTGCCAGCAGCTTAGCGCTTCGACTAGCGGGACCTAATGAGCAGTTCTTC. Its translation is CASSLALRLAGPNEQFF.